The next 21 T cell receptor beta chains were all read from a single sample in a study of T-cell memory formation after mild COVID-19. TCRdb called the 5' RACE reads again in MiXCR, with one record for every CDR3 protein. The profile covers about 130,000 distinct CDR3 sequences, with 5% to 6.5% appearing a single time and approximately 2.1% taken by the ten largest. Sequencing was done on a sample of PBMCs or a T cell subset sorted from them (not recorded which). Receptors were obtained from an adult woman who had mild COVID-19 (a few samples of this study predate the infection). Cell type and time point are not known.

This clonotype was seen many times. The V call is TRBV20-1, the J call TRBJ1-6; weak D call: TRBD1 (5 bases). The germline V and J ends were trimmed by 4 bases and 1 base, with 11 bases remaining between them. Germline assignment: CDR1 DFQATT and CDR2 SNEGSKA (reference sequence). CDR3 length equals 15 residues. The CDR3 sequence is CSAKEAGSYNSPLHF. The CDR3 DNA sequence: TGCAGTGCTAAAGAGGCAGGGTCCTATAATTCACCCCTCCACTTT.

This clonotype came up many times. V usage is TRBV20-1 and J usage is TRBJ2-7, with no clear D. V was clipped by 0 bases and J by 10 bases, with 10 bases between them. This CDR3 has 11 amino acids. The germline gives CDR1 DFQATT, CDR2 SNEGSKA (reference sequence). CDR3 in DNA: TGCAGTGCTAGAGATCTCTGGGGTCAGTACTTC. It translates to CSARDLWGQYF.

This clonotype has more than one count but fewer than ten. V usage is TRBV3-1 and J usage is TRBJ1-5, with D perhaps TRBD1 (6 bases). The V and J ends lost 3 bases and 8 bases respectively, with 17 bases between them. Germline values: CDR1 LGHDT, CDR2 YNNKEL (reference sequence). The CDR3 is made up of 15 amino acids. The DNA of the CDR3 is TGTGCCAGCAGCCAGTCGTGGCAGGGGAACGAGCCCCAGCATTTT. It encodes CASSQSWQGNEPQHF.

This clonotype has a count of ten or more. The V call is TRBV6-6, the J call TRBJ2-6; D uncertain. Germline lookup yields CDR1 MNHNY and CDR2 SVGAGI (reference sequence). Trimming pared 4 bases from V and 4 bases from J, leaving 5 bases between. The length of the CDR3 is 13 residues. The CDR3 protein is CASSSGGANVLTF. DNA for the CDR3: TGTGCCAGCAGTTCAGGAGGGGCCAACGTCCTGACTTTC.

There are a few counts of this clonotype. The J gene is TRBJ1-5, the V gene TRBV5-1, with a tentative D call TRBD1 (5 bases). Germline V CDR1 and CDR2: SGHRS, YFSETQ. The CDR3 totals 14 residues. V gave up 4 bases and J gave up 3 bases, with 11 bases separating them. The CDR3 here is CASSTGLNNQPQHF. CDR3 nucleotide sequence: TGCGCCAGCAGCACGGGACTGAACAATCAGCCCCAGCATTTT.

In this sample, this clonotype turned up a few times. This CDR3 reads CASSWTGGEAFF. The DNA of the CDR3 is TGTGCCAGCAGCTGGACAGGGGGTGAAGCTTTCTTT. The chain couples TRBV3-1 to TRBJ1-1, with 10 bases aligning to TRBD1. V trimming: 5 bases; J trimming: 7 bases; junction bases outside the gene matches: 1. Germline CDR1 LGHDT, CDR2 YNNKEL (reference sequence). The CDR3 sequence is 12 residues long.

A few counts support this clonotype. This chain connects TRBV2 to TRBJ2-4, with TRBD1 identical over 8 bases. The germline V gene has CDR1 SNHLY and CDR2 FYNNEI. The CDR3 has 19 amino acids. V lost 6 bases to trimming and J lost 2 bases; unmatched junction nucleotides: 18. As DNA, the CDR3 is TGTGCCAGCAGGGACGGACAGGGATGGGCCACGTTGACCAAAAACATTCAGTACTTC. This codes for CASRDGQGWATLTKNIQYF.

The chain has TRBV5-1 and TRBJ1-5; D may be TRBD1 (6 bases). The CDR3 extends over 13 amino acids. From germline, CDR1 is SGHRS and CDR2 YFSETQ. V gave up 5 bases and J gave up 5 bases, with 11 bases separating them. CDR3 protein: CASRPGVDQPQHF. The CDR3 bases are TGCGCCAGCAGGCCAGGGGTGGATCAGCCCCAGCATTTT.

The chain links TRBV5-1 to TRBJ2-7; 9 nucleotides line up with TRBD1. The CDR3 loop spans 16 amino acids. Per germline, CDR1 SGHRS and CDR2 YFSETQ. V lost 3 bases, J lost 4 bases, and 11 bases stayed unmatched. In DNA, the CDR3 is TGCGCCAGCAGCTCCTACGCGACAGGGGGAGCTTACGAGCAGTACTTC. It codes for CASSSYATGGAYEQYF.

This clonotype occurred many times. The gene calls are TRBV7-7 and TRBJ2-7, with TRBD1 matching 8 bases. The ends lost 3 bases at V and 2 bases at J; junction bases unmatched: 6. Germline values: CDR1 SSHAT, CDR2 FNYEAQ (reference sequence). The CDR3 totals 15 residues. The CDR3 coding sequence is TGTGCCAGCAGCTTCGGACAGGGAGATACCTACGAGCAGTACTTC. Amino acid sequence: CASSFGQGDTYEQYF. The full variable domain, in which reference TRBV7-7 and TRBJ2-7 provide the parts outside the CDR3, is GAGVSQSPRYKVTKRGQDVTLRCDPISSHATLYWYQQALGQGPEFLTYFNYEAQPDKSGLPSDRFSAERPEGSISTLTIQRTEQRDSAMYRCASSFGQGDTYEQYFGPGTRLTVT.

This clonotype has at least ten counts. In nucleotides, the CDR3 is TGTGCCAGCAGCCACGATCGCGGGGGATACAATGAGCAGTTCTTC. Encoded protein: CASSHDRGGYNEQFF. J is TRBJ2-1 and V is TRBV7-8; TRBD2 aligns across 7 bases. The length of the CDR3 is 15 residues. Germline CDR1 reads SGHVS; CDR2 reads FQNEAQ. Trimming removed 5 bases from V and 4 bases from J; junction bases left unmatched: 8. The full variable domain, rest sourced from reference TRBV7-8 and TRBJ2-1, is GAGVSQSPRYKVAKRGQDVALRCDPISGHVSLFWYQQALGQGPEFLTYFQNEAQLDKSGLPSDRFFAERPEGSVSTLKIQRTQQEDSAVYLCASSHDRGGYNEQFFGPGTRLTVL.

This clonotype was seen a handful of times. This chain connects TRBV14 to TRBJ1-6; tentatively, D is TRBD1 (6 bases). V was clipped by 3 bases and J by 8 bases, with 8 bases between them. The CDR3 loop spans 13 amino acids. Germline CDR1 and CDR2: SGHDN and FVKESK. CDR3 nucleotide sequence: TGTGCCAGCAGCCATGGACAGTATTCACCCCTCCACTTT. It encodes CASSHGQYSPLHF.

This clonotype was detected ten times or more. The gene calls are TRBV7-8 and TRBJ2-2, with TRBD2 matching 11 bases. The CDR3 covers 14 residues. V shed 5 bases, J shed 9 bases, and the junction held 5 bases outside the gene matches. CDR1 and CDR2 from the germline V gene are SGHVS and FQNEAQ. This CDR3 is CASSLGTSGRELFF. The CDR3 bases are TGTGCCAGCAGCCTAGGGACTAGCGGACGGGAGCTGTTTTTT. Combining the CDR3 with reference TRBV7-8 and TRBJ2-2 gives the whole variable domain GAGVSQSPRYKVAKRGQDVALRCDPISGHVSLFWYQQALGQGPEFLTYFQNEAQLDKSGLPSDRFFAERPEGSVSTLKIQRTQQEDSAVYLCASSLGTSGRELFFGEGSRLTVL.

This clonotype was seen many times. The chain links TRBV7-9 to TRBJ2-5, with 11 positions matching TRBD2. V shed 2 bases, J shed 5 bases, and the junction held 1 base outside the gene matches. Germline values: CDR1 SEHNR, CDR2 FQNEAQ (reference sequence). The CDR3 is 14 residues long. CDR3 nucleotides: TGTGCCAGCAGCTTACTAGCGGGGGGCGAGACCCAGTACTTC. This sequence encodes CASSLLAGGETQYF. Variable domain in full (rest from reference TRBV7-9 and TRBJ2-5): DTGVSQNPRHKITKRGQNVTFRCDPISEHNRLYWYRQTLGQGPEFLTYFQNEAQLEKSRLLSDRFSAERPKGSFSTLEIQRTEQGDSAMYLCASSLLAGGETQYFGPGTRLLVL.

This rearrangement joins TRBV15 to TRBJ2-3, with 9 bases fitting TRBD2. Germline CDR1 LNHNV, CDR2 YYDKDF (reference sequence). This CDR3 spans 21 amino acids. J was trimmed by 0 bases and V by 0 bases; bases with no gene match: 16. CDR3 sequence reads: CATSRDSPSGVGRISTDTQYF. CDR3 bases: TGTGCCACCAGCAGAGATAGTCCTAGCGGGGTAGGACGTATTAGCACAGATACGCAGTATTTT.

The rearrangement links TRBV3-1 to TRBJ2-3, with 13 bases matching TRBD2. The V and J ends lost 0 bases and 8 bases, in that order; junction bases with no gene match: 5. Germline CDR1 reads LGHDT; CDR2 reads YNNKEL (reference sequence). The CDR3 is 16 residues long. The CDR3 loop reads CASSQDRTSGGRTQYF. In DNA, the CDR3 is TGTGCCAGCAGCCAAGACCGGACTAGCGGGGGACGTACGCAGTATTTT.

This clonotype was observed many times. The CDR3 is CASSLKTGLQETQYF. The CDR3 DNA reads TGTGCCAGCAGTTTAAAGACAGGGTTACAAGAGACCCAGTACTTC. The chain links TRBV12-3 or TRBV12-4 to TRBJ2-5, with 7 positions matching TRBD1. The CDR3 contains 15 residues. V was clipped by 2 bases and J by 2 bases; unmatched bases: 5.

There are many counts of this clonotype. The V call is TRBV3-1, the J call TRBJ2-1; 16 bases agree with TRBD2. CDR1 and CDR2 (germline): LGHDT, YNNKEL (reference sequence). The CDR3 has 16 residues. V was pared by 4 bases and J by 8 bases, with 5 bases of the junction left unmatched. CDR3 sequence (DNA): TGTGCCAGCAGCCTGACGGGGACTAGCGGGAGGGATGAGCAGTTCTTC. Translated: CASSLTGTSGRDEQFF.

At least ten counts were recorded for this clonotype. V gene TRBV7-2 combines with J gene TRBJ1-5; 7 bases fit TRBD1. The CDR3 is 13 residues long. Germline V CDR1 and CDR2: SGHTA, FQGNSA. After removal of 5 bases from V and 7 bases from J, the junction contained 5 bases not matched to a gene. The CDR3 region is CASSVRGQQPQHF. The CDR3, as DNA: TGTGCCAGCAGCGTAAGGGGGCAGCAGCCCCAGCATTTT.

This clonotype has more than one count but fewer than ten. V gene TRBV5-1 combines with J gene TRBJ2-1; 16 nucleotides align to TRBD2. The CDR3 has 17 residues. Germline CDR1 and CDR2: SGHRS and YFSETQ. The V gene end was trimmed by 4 bases and the J gene end by 10 bases; junction bases not matched to a gene: 11. CDR3: CASSLGTSGGAGREQFF. DNA of the CDR3: TGCGCCAGCAGCCTTGGGACTAGCGGGGGGGCAGGGCGAGAGCAGTTCTTC.

This clonotype was detected only a few times. The V and J genes are TRBV7-2 and TRBJ1-1; D is undetermined. The CDR3 covers 15 residues. Germline lookup yields CDR1 SGHTA and CDR2 FQGNSA. Trimming shortened V by 3 bases and J by 1 base, and 12 bases separated the two germline ends. For the CDR3, the DNA is TGTGCCAGCAGCTTTGTGGGAATCGGGAACACTGAAGCTTTCTTT. Amino acid sequence: CASSFVGIGNTEAFF.